Here is one TCR beta chain with its context. Antigen: not known. The data originate from a study of T cell repertoires in cytomegalovirus infection. Study background: Well-studied HLA-B-restricted epitopes and recently identified HLA-C-restricted epitopes of CMV were both used in the study.

Each CDR3 protein gets one entry after TCRdb re-called the reads with MiXCR. The data contain 800,000 to 950,000 distinct CDR3 sequences, about 30% of them singletons. CDR1 is MNHEY and CDR2 is SVGAGI in the germline V gene. V was cut by 2 bases and J by 6 bases, with 6 bases left in between. This CDR3 contains 12 residues. This sample comprised cultured CD8+ T cells from PBMCs, obtained from culture after CMV antigen stimulation. The chain recombines TRBV6-5 with TRBJ2-3; tentative D call: TRBD1 (5 bases). The origin of this receptor is a human donor in good health (CMV status not recorded). Some clones in this sample may be carry-over from other donors' samples. The CDR3 DNA sequence: TGTGCCAGCAGTTACAAGGGGGATACGCAGTATTTT. Translating gives CASSYKGDTQYF.